This TCR beta chain comes out of a study of T cells in Graves' hyperthyroidism and ophthalmopathy. Study-wide background: Initial diagnosis, before any treatment, was when peripheral blood was collected.

Per germline, CDR1 SGHAT and CDR2 FQDESV (reference sequence). Trimming took off 1 base at V and 8 bases at J, with 11 bases between the two ends. The CDR3 sequence is 13 residues long. The TCR beta CDR3 regions underwent amplification using RNA transcripts as the source. The HTBI primer set served for first-round RT-PCR of the TCR CDR3. MiXCR, run by TCRdb on the multiplex PCR reads, gives a single entry per CDR3 protein. The table has 500,000 or so distinct CDR3 sequences, approximately 17% seen once. This clonotype was detected many times. The sequence derives from a woman between 18 and 30 years old with Graves' ophthalmopathy. The sequencing sample was made of blood. The genes are TRBV11-1 and TRBJ1-1; the D is unclear. The CDR3 is CASSLVQRAEAFF. DNA of the CDR3: TGTGCCAGCAGCTTAGTTCAGAGGGCGGAAGCTTTCTTT. Full variable domain (missing parts from reference TRBV11-1 and TRBJ1-1): EAEVAQSPRYKITEKSQAVAFWCDPISGHATLYWYRQILGQGPELLVQFQDESVVDDSQLPKDRFSAERLKGVDSTLKIQPAELGDSAMYLCASSLVQRAEAFFGQGTRLTVV.